This T cell receptor (beta chain) came from a study of control samples from healthy donors and cancer patients. Sequencing used immunoSEQ multiplex PCR; TCRdb keeps in-frame clones, though not all of them. The table records 100,000 to 150,000 clones, roughly 92% of them present only once. Per germline, CDR1 SGHNT and CDR2 YYREEE (reference sequence). The CDR3 sequence is 15 residues long. Deletions cut 2 bases from V and 8 bases from J, with 17 bases between. This receptor was obtained from a young man in good health. Material: blood. The J gene is TRBJ2-1, the V gene TRBV5-4; D may be TRBD1 (6 bases). The DNA of the CDR3 is TGTGCCAGCAGCTTTAATAGGGGGAATAGGGATGAGCAGTTCTTC. It is translated as CASSFNRGNRDEQFF.